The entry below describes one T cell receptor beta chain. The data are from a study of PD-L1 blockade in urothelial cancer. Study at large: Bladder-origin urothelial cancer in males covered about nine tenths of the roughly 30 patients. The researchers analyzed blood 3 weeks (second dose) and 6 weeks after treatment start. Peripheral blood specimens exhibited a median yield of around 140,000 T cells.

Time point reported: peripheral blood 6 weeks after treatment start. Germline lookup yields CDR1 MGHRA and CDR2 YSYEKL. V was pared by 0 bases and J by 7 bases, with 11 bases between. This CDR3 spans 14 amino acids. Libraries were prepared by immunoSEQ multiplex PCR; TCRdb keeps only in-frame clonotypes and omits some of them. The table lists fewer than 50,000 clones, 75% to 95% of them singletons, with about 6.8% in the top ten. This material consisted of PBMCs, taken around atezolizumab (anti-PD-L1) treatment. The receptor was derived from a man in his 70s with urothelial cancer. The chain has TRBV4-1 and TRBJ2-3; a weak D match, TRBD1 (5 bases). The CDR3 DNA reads TGCGCCAGCAGCCAAGACCAGGGCGGATATACGCAGTATTTT. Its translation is CASSQDQGGYTQYF.